This T cell receptor beta chain was identified during a study of high-grade serous ovarian cancer treatment subgroups. Background on the study: On average, around 15,000 reads and about 7,400 unique TCR beta rearrangements were obtained per sample. Study-wide results and caveats: TCR clonal relatedness correlated positively with neoantigen level. CDR1 and CDR2 were left unanalyzed; analyses focused on CDR3.

Tumor samples were obtained before definitive surgery or chemotherapy. Trimming left V 9 bases short and J 5 bases short, with 10 bases between. The CDR3 has 11 amino acids. Germline V gene data show CDR1 as MNHNY and CDR2 as SVGAGI (reference sequence). The sample holds one count of this clone. The antigen remains undetermined. The data were produced by immunoSEQ multiplex PCR, yet TCRdb's version contains in-frame clones alone and is incomplete. The table shows some 15,000 clones, with 86% occurring only once. Sequencing input: tumor tissue. V is TRBV6-6 and J is TRBJ1-2, with D perhaps matching TRBD1 (5 bases). The TCR was taken from a human donor with high-grade serous ovarian cancer. As DNA, the CDR3 is TGTGCCAGTGACAGTTTGTATGGCTACACCTTC. Protein: CASDSLYGYTF.